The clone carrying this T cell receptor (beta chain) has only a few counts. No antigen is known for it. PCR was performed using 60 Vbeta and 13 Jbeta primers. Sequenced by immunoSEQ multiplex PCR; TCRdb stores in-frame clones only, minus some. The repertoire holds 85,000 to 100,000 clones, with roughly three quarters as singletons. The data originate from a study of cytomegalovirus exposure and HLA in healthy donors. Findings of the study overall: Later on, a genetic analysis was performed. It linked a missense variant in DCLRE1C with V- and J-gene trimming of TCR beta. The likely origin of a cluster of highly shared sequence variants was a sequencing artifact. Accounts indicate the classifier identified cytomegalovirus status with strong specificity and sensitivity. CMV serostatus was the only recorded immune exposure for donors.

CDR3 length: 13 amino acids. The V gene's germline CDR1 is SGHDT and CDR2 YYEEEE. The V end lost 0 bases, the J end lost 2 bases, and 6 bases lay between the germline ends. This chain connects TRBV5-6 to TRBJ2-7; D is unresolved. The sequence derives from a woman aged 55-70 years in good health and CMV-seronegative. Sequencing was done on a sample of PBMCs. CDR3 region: CASSLAVTYEQYF. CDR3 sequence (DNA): TGTGCCAGCAGCTTGGCAGTGACCTACGAGCAGTACTTC.